The rows below give T cell receptor beta chains drawn from one sample of a study of response to subunit inactivated influenza vaccine. TCRdb reanalysed the RT-PCR reads using MiXCR and keeps one entry per CDR3 protein. The sample holds hundreds of thousands of distinct CDR3 sequences, approximately 17% seen once. Here the sequenced sample was CD4+ T cells sorted from PBMCs, taken roughly 24 months after vaccination. The receptors shown here come from a man in his fifties or sixties who received an inactivated influenza vaccine. The CDR3 runs from the conserved cysteine through the conserved F or W. Each record gives: V gene, CDR3 protein.

v_call: TRBV6-1; cdr3_aa: CASRKQGAVENSPLHF
v_call: TRBV12-3/TRBV12-4; cdr3_aa: CASSWGQGARLNTEAFF
v_call: TRBV4-1; cdr3_aa: CASSRDRGLEQYF
v_call: TRBV5-1; cdr3_aa: CASSLGGITTEAFF
v_call: TRBV20-1; cdr3_aa: CSARGGLAGTGTDTQYF
v_call: TRBV9; cdr3_aa: CASSARDRGGDEKLFF
v_call: TRBV20-1; cdr3_aa: CSATAQLEAFF
v_call: TRBV7-2; cdr3_aa: CASRFGGQCEQYF
v_call: TRBV6-2/TRBV6-3; cdr3_aa: CASSYHLSGSPYNEQFF
v_call: TRBV5-1; cdr3_aa: CASRTGTANTGELFF
v_call: TRBV6-2/TRBV6-3; cdr3_aa: CASSYSDSLSGTDTQYF
v_call: TRBV12-3/TRBV12-4; cdr3_aa: CASSFFGGEQFF
v_call: TRBV2; cdr3_aa: CASSPGTGLPDTQYF
v_call: TRBV6-5; cdr3_aa: CASSYSIRGTQPQHF
v_call: TRBV4-2; cdr3_aa: CASSLGELEGETQYF
v_call: TRBV7-8; cdr3_aa: CASSPVRVAFVYEQYF